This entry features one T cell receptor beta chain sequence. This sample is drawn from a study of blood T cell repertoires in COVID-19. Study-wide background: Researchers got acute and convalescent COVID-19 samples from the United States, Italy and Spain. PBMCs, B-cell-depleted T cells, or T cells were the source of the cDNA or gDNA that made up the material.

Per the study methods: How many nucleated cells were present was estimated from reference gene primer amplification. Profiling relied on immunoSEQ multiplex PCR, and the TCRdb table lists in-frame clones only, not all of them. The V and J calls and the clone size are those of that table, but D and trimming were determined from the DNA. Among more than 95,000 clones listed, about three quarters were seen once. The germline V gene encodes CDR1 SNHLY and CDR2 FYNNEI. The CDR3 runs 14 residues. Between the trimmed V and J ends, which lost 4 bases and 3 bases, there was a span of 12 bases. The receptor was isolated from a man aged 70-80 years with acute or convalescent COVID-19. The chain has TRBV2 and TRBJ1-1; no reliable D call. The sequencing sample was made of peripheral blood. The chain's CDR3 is CASSVETPDTEAFF. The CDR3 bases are TGTGCCAGCAGTGTCGAGACTCCCGACACTGAAGCTTTCTTT.